The 25 T cell receptor beta chains given below trace back to one sample, sequenced in a study of HIV-infected patients and healthy controls. No cell fractionation was done, so the repertoire covers all unsorted peripheral blood T cells. 500 ng RNA was reverse transcribed with alpha and beta constant-region primers. Separate chain-specific third strand synthesis with multiplexing indices produced the alpha and beta libraries. TCRdb passed the 5' RACE reads through MiXCR, listing each CDR3 protein once. The data show approximately 12,000 distinct CDR3 sequences, under 6.5% seen once. Material for sequencing was blood. The receptors shown here come from an adult in good health.

This clonotype was observed at least ten times. J is TRBJ1-1 and V is TRBV5-1; 9 bases line up with TRBD1. The V gene end was trimmed by 3 bases and the J gene end by 3 bases; junction bases not matched to a gene: 6. This CDR3 is 15 amino acids long. Germline values: CDR1 SGHRS, CDR2 YFSETQ. Written as DNA, the CDR3 is TGCGCCAGCAGCTCATCCGGGACAGGGCACACTGAAGCTTTCTTT. Amino acids: CASSSSGTGHTEAFF.

V and J are TRBV5-4 and TRBJ2-7; D is ambiguous. The CDR3 loop spans 14 amino acids. From germline, CDR1 is SGHNT and CDR2 YYREEE (reference sequence). V was pared by 4 bases and J by 1 base, with 12 bases between. CDR3 in amino acids: CASSPPGGSYEQYF. Here the CDR3 DNA reads TGTGCCAGCAGCCCCCCAGGCGGATCCTACGAGCAGTACTTC.

This clonotype was seen at least ten times. The chain combines TRBV7-2 with TRBJ1-1; D is unclear. V was clipped by 6 bases and J by 6 bases, with 20 bases between them. Looked up from germline, CDR1 is SGHTA and CDR2 is FQGNSA. There are 15 residues in the CDR3. CDR3: CASSQSAPAISEAFF. CDR3 coding DNA: TGTGCCAGCAGTCAGTCGGCTCCAGCTATTTCTGAAGCTTTCTTT.

In its sample, this clonotype ranks as medium-sized. The gene calls are TRBV7-8 and TRBJ2-1; D remains ambiguous. Germline V gene sequence: CDR1 SGHVS, CDR2 FQNEAQ. There are 12 residues in the CDR3. Between the trimmed V and J ends, which lost 5 bases and 5 bases, there was a span of 7 bases. As DNA, the CDR3 is TGTGCCAGCAGCATTATTGACAATGAGCAGTTCTTC. Translation gives CASSIIDNEQFF. Complete variable domain (other parts from reference TRBV7-8 and TRBJ2-1): GAGVSQSPRYKVAKRGQDVALRCDPISGHVSLFWYQQALGQGPEFLTYFQNEAQLDKSGLPSDRFFAERPEGSVSTLKIQRTQQEDSAVYLCASSIIDNEQFFGPGTRLTVL.

The sample holds many counts of this clonotype. The V call is TRBV6-5, the J call TRBJ2-1; 9 bases align to TRBD1. V gave up 5 bases and J gave up 6 bases; unmatched junction bases: 5. In germline, CDR1 is MNHEY, CDR2 SVGAGI. The CDR3 contains 14 residues. CDR3 sequence: CASSTGTGRNEQFF. CDR3 coding DNA: TGTGCCAGCAGTACCGGGACAGGGCGCAATGAGCAGTTCTTC.

This clonotype was detected ten times or more. The chain recombines TRBV6-2 or TRBV6-3 with TRBJ1-6, with D uncertain. The CDR3 totals 12 residues. V lost 2 bases and J lost 7, with 3 bases in between. The V gene's germline CDR1 is MNHEY and CDR2 SVGEGT. Written as DNA, the CDR3 is TGTGCCAGCAGTTACCCCAATTCACCCCTCCACTTT. It yields the protein CASSYPNSPLHF.

Relative to its sample, this clonotype is medium-sized. The chain carries TRBV12-3 or TRBV12-4 and TRBJ1-6, with 8 bases matching TRBD1. This CDR3 spans 15 amino acids. J lost 3 bases, V lost 5 bases, and 3 bases had no gene match. The CDR3 sequence is CASSQGTGYNSPLHF. DNA for the CDR3: TGTGCCAGCAGTCAAGGGACAGGCTATAATTCACCCCTCCACTTT.

In its sample, this clonotype was seen many times. V is TRBV5-4 and J is TRBJ2-5, with D tentatively TRBD1 or TRBD2 (5 bases each). CDR1 is SGHNT and CDR2 is YYREEE in the germline V gene (reference sequence). The CDR3 length is 14 residues. Trimming left V 4 bases short and J 1 base short, with 11 bases between. For the CDR3, the DNA is TGTGCCAGCAGCCCGAGGGGTTCCCAAGAGACCCAGTACTTC. Translating it yields CASSPRGSQETQYF.

There are many counts of this clonotype. The chain joins TRBV19 to TRBJ2-2; possible D gene TRBD2, 5 bases. Trimming left V 2 bases short and J 0 bases short, with 7 bases between. The V gene's germline CDR1 is LNHDA and CDR2 SQIVND (reference sequence). The CDR3 totals 15 residues. The CDR3 here is CASSIWGANTGELFF. For the CDR3, the DNA is TGTGCCAGTAGTATATGGGGAGCGAACACCGGGGAGCTGTTTTTT.

This clonotype was counted many times. The chain couples TRBV6-1 to TRBJ2-1; D call uncertain. CDR1 and CDR2 from the germline V gene are MNHNS and SASEGT. Trimming removed 8 bases from V and 4 bases from J, with 6 bases in between. CDR3 size: 11 residues. The CDR3 nucleotides read TGTGCCAGCGACACTTACAATGAGCAGTTCTTC. This codes for CASDTYNEQFF.

This clonotype is medium-sized. The V and J genes are TRBV12-3 or TRBV12-4 and TRBJ2-1; D may correspond to TRBD1 or TRBD2 (6 bases each). The CDR3 contains 15 residues. Trimming removed 0 bases at V and 6 bases at J, with 12 bases between. The CDR3 sequence: CASSLAGGRINEQFF. The CDR3 nucleotides read TGTGCCAGCAGTTTAGCAGGGGGGCGGATCAATGAGCAGTTCTTC.

At least ten counts were recorded for this clonotype. This chain connects TRBV7-9 to TRBJ1-4; D perhaps matches TRBD1 (6 bases). The germline V gene encodes CDR1 SEHNR and CDR2 FQNEAQ (reference sequence). Trimming took 5 bases from V and 7 from J, leaving 20 bases between them. The CDR3 contains 16 residues. Here the CDR3 reads CASSTTTGPLSEKLFF. The CDR3 DNA sequence: TGTGCCAGCAGCACAACGACAGGCCCACTGAGTGAAAAACTGTTTTTT.

This clonotype came up many times. The chain is built from TRBV9 and TRBJ1-6; D may be TRBD1 (6 bases). Trimming took 0 bases from V and 7 from J, leaving 11 bases between them. The CDR3 has 15 residues. CDR1 is SGDLS and CDR2 is YYNGEE in the germline V gene. The CDR3 spells CASSVEGTPNSPLHF. CDR3 coding DNA: TGTGCCAGCAGCGTAGAAGGGACACCCAATTCACCCCTCCACTTT.

By proportion, this clonotype is medium-sized (0.01 to 0.1%). The chain employs TRBV6-1 and TRBJ2-3, with D tentatively TRBD1 (5 bases). Germline CDR1 is MNHNS and CDR2 is SASEGT. The CDR3 runs to 15 residues. V lost 0 bases, J lost 4 bases, and 11 bases lay in between. The DNA of the CDR3 is TGTGCCAGCAGTGAAGCGCTTCAGGGCGCAGATACGCAGTATTTT. It specifies CASSEALQGADTQYF.

This clonotype was found a few times. The chain has TRBV14 and TRBJ1-1; D is ambiguous. This CDR3 spans 16 amino acids. Per germline, CDR1 SGHDN and CDR2 FVKESK. V lost 6 bases, J lost 0 bases, and 17 bases lay in between. CDR3 protein: CASSRIEVGMNTEAFF. The CDR3 DNA reads as TGTGCCAGCAGTAGGATCGAGGTGGGGATGAACACTGAAGCTTTCTTT.

This clonotype was counted ten times or more. The chain is built from TRBV19 and TRBJ2-1, with 8 bases fitting TRBD2. Trimming cost V 1 base and J 7 bases; bases outside gene matches: 3. Germline V gene sequence: CDR1 LNHDA, CDR2 SQIVND (reference sequence). The CDR3 is made up of 14 amino acids. The DNA for the CDR3 is TGTGCCAGTAGTATAGGCCCGGGAGGGAATGAGCAGTTCTTC. Encoded protein: CASSIGPGGNEQFF.

By share, this clonotype ranks as medium-sized. The V and J genes are TRBV5-1 and TRBJ1-1; 9 bases match TRBD1. Germline CDR1 reads SGHRS; CDR2 reads YFSETQ. After removal of 3 bases from V and 5 bases from J, the junction contained 5 bases not matched to a gene. CDR3 length: 14 amino acids. The CDR3 DNA reads as TGCGCCAGCAGCTCCCTTGGGACAGGGACTGAAGCTTTCTTT. Protein: CASSSLGTGTEAFF.

This clonotype has ten or more counts. The chain recombines TRBV12-3 or TRBV12-4 with TRBJ2-7, with 7 positions matching TRBD2. V shed 3 bases, J shed 7 bases, and the junction held 0 bases outside the gene matches. This CDR3 has 11 residues. DNA of the CDR3: TGTGCCAGCAGTTTGCGGGGGGAGCAGTACTTC. Translation gives CASSLRGEQYF.

This clonotype is classed as medium-sized. V usage is TRBV6-5 and J usage is TRBJ1-1; 7 bases are shared with TRBD1. The CDR3 has 14 residues. The trim removed 4 bases at V and 1 base at J, leaving 3 bases unmatched. CDR1 is MNHEY, CDR2 SVGAGI, per germline. The CDR3 DNA reads TGTGCCAGCAGTTCGTACAGGGGGAACACTGAAGCTTTCTTT. Translation: CASSSYRGNTEAFF.

This clonotype was seen ten or more times. The gene calls are TRBV30 and TRBJ2-1; D gene uncertain. CDR1 is GTSNPN and CDR2 is SVGIG in the germline V gene (reference sequence). V was pared by 0 bases and J by 1 base, with 10 bases between. The CDR3 sequence is 15 residues long. CDR3 sequence (DNA): TGTGCCTGGAGTGTCGGGCGTGGGTCCTACAATGAGCAGTTCTTC. Its protein is CAWSVGRGSYNEQFF.

This clonotype was counted ten times or more. The chain carries TRBV5-4 and TRBJ2-5, with 12 bases that match TRBD2. Trimming removed 4 bases from V and 5 bases from J; junction bases left unmatched: 9. The CDR3 is 16 amino acids. CDR1 SGHNT and CDR2 YYREEE come from the germline V gene (reference sequence). The CDR3 is CASSPGLAGTGETQYF. Here the CDR3 DNA reads TGTGCCAGCAGCCCAGGACTAGCGGGGACTGGTGAGACCCAGTACTTC.

This clonotype was counted ten times or more. The rearrangement uses TRBV7-9 and TRBJ1-1, with 7 bases identical to TRBD1. Germline assignment: CDR1 SEHNR and CDR2 FQNEAQ (reference sequence). The J segment lost 1 base and the V segment lost 5 bases, leaving 4 bases of the junction unmatched. The CDR3 sequence is 14 residues long. The DNA for the CDR3 is TGTGCCAGCAGCCCCAGGACAGGGAACACTGAAGCTTTCTTT. It translates to CASSPRTGNTEAFF.

This clonotype rates as medium-sized (0.01 to 0.1%). The J gene is TRBJ2-7, the V gene TRBV10-3; TRBD1 matches at 8 bases. Germline V gives CDR1 ENHRY, CDR2 SYGVKD. Losses at the gene ends were 8 bases for V and 3 bases for J; bases not matched to a gene: 12. The CDR3 covers 15 residues. The CDR3 nucleotides read TGTGCCATCTCCTCCGGGACAGGTCCGTACTACGAGCAGTACTTC. Protein product: CAISSGTGPYYEQYF.

Judged by abundance, this clonotype is medium-sized. V and J are TRBV20-1 and TRBJ1-3; D is uncertain. V was clipped by 3 bases and J by 0 bases, with 12 bases between them. The germline gives CDR1 DFQATT, CDR2 SNEGSKA (reference sequence). CDR3 length: 15 residues. CDR3 loop: CSASGPYSSGNTIYF. CDR3 nucleotide sequence: TGCAGTGCTAGTGGACCCTACTCCTCTGGAAACACCATATATTTT.

The rearrangement joins TRBV6-5 to TRBJ2-3; D is unresolved. This CDR3 spans 14 amino acids. V gave up 2 bases and J gave up 5 bases, with 11 bases separating them. Germline-derived CDR1 and CDR2 are MNHEY and SVGAGI. This CDR3 reads CASSYGLGGDTQYF. DNA of the CDR3: TGTGCCAGCAGTTACGGTTTGGGCGGAGATACGCAGTATTTT.